This T cell receptor (beta chain) derives from a study of blood T cell repertoires in COVID-19. This table comes from immunoSEQ multiplex PCR, and its TCRdb copy is limited to in-frame clones, with some not included. The sample contains tens of thousands of clones, around 89% of which appear only once. The receptor's source is a man in his 70s with active or convalescent COVID-19. The sequenced sample was peripheral blood.

CDR3 protein: CASSFGVSYNSPLHF. The CDR3 DNA reads TGTGCCAGCAGCTTCGGAGTTTCCTATAATTCACCCCTCCACTTT. The V call is TRBV5-4, the J call TRBJ1-6; D unclear. Trimming removed 2 bases at V and 1 base at J, with 7 bases between. Germline loops: CDR1 SGHNT, CDR2 YYREEE (reference sequence). The CDR3 is 15 amino acids.